This is a list of T cell receptor beta chains from one sample in a study of brain T cells in children with intractable seizures. Sequenced by immunoSEQ multiplex PCR; TCRdb stores in-frame clones only, minus some. There are about 320,000 clones in the sample; roughly 93% occur only once, and 4.5% to 7% lies in the top ten. Sequences were derived from peripheral blood, sampled 4 to 6 months after surgery. These receptors were collected from a boy younger than two with tuberous sclerosis and intractable seizures. Both conserved end residues are part of each CDR3.

v_call,j_call,cdr3_aa
TRBV5-1,TRBJ2-2,CASSLVSQGAWTGELFF
TRBV2,TRBJ2-5,CASSPRFAQETQYF
TRBV30,TRBJ2-6,CAWSGIETGANVLTF
TRBV4-1,TRBJ2-7,CASSPPAGTSGRENYEQYF
TRBV27,TRBJ1-5,CASSLSDGRNQPQHF
TRBV13,TRBJ1-1,CASSLDPLWKPMNTEAFF
TRBV5-1,TRBJ2-1,CASRRTWARNEQFF
TRBV28,TRBJ2-3,CASSPASGDGDTQYF
TRBV25-1,TRBJ1-1,CASSDSWKWDPAFF
TRBV2,TRBJ1-5,CASKSLGPNQPQHF
TRBV14,TRBJ2-3,CASSQVGLAKDTQYF
TRBV6-6,TRBJ2-3,CASQGGADTQYF
TRBV7-9,TRBJ2-3,CASSWVLGDFSTDTQYF
TRBV7-6,TRBJ2-6,CASSPTGVRPSGANVLTF
TRBV25-1,TRBJ2-2,CASRRGATGELFF
TRBV7-9,TRBJ2-5,CASSLEGQGAQETQYF
TRBV21-1,TRBJ2-7,CASSRDRGLSEQYF
TRBV28,TRBJ2-5,CASSRRGGGSETQYF
TRBV29-1,TRBJ1-1,CSVEPLEAFF
TRBV27,TRBJ2-3,CASMASGVTDTQYF
TRBV19,TRBJ2-1,CASRLAGDVNEQFF
TRBV6-6,TRBJ2-1,CASLGGPNEQFF
TRBV6-6,TRBJ2-7,CASSYRDIPYEQYF
TRBV6-1,TRBJ2-2,CASSGLAGGGTGELFF
TRBV11-2,TRBJ2-5,CASSLVRDPGETQYF
TRBV19,TRBJ1-2,CASSIGSLLEGYTF
TRBV5-4,TRBJ2-7,CASSFDDSYEQYF
TRBV14,TRBJ2-1,CASSQGRLAPERRYNEQFF
TRBV10-2,TRBJ2-3,CASRPLAAPDTQYF
TRBV6-6,TRBJ1-5,CASSYSGQANQPQHF
TRBV5-1,TRBJ1-1,CASSSGPSSNTEAFF
TRBV3-1/TRBV3-2,TRBJ2-2,CASSQDFFGREDTGELFF
TRBV1,TRBJ1-1,CTSSNRQGMNTEAFF
TRBV2,TRBJ1-1,CASLDGGNTEAFF
TRBV7-3,TRBJ1-6,CASSLGPNSPLHF
TRBV6-5,TRBJ2-3,CASSFDRRGTYTQYF
TRBV7-6,TRBJ2-7,CASSPSVHEQYF
TRBV7-2,TRBJ1-3,CASSLFSEGYTIYF
TRBV7-2,TRBJ2-3,CASSLGTSGRVTTSHTQYF
TRBV20-1,TRBJ2-7,CSASPPGAGLSYEQYF
TRBV10-3,TRBJ1-2,CAISDRPETYGYTF
TRBV11-3,TRBJ2-1,CASSLDPGTFLLRRDEQFF
TRBV6-1,TRBJ2-1,CASSEVSAGPRYNEQFF
TRBV20-1,TRBJ1-2,CSATTSRGYTF
TRBV5-4,TRBJ2-2,CASSFKGQNTGELFF
TRBV11-2,TRBJ2-1,CASSPRSGGDTNEQFF
TRBV10-3,TRBJ2-1,CATRPAGSGGGSYNEQFF
TRBV20-1,TRBJ1-1,CSASKDRVIGNTEAFF
TRBV2,TRBJ2-1,CASGQEPGLAPNEQFF
TRBV27,TRBJ2-7,CASRQLAGENYEQYF